Below, 27 T cell receptor beta chains from the same sample are listed, as sequenced in a study of T cell repertoires in cytomegalovirus infection. TCRdb used MiXCR to reprocess the reads, holding one entry per CDR3 protein. The table shows around 630,000 distinct CDR3 sequences, with less than 25% occurring only once. Sequenced: CD8+ T cells from PBMCs. The receptors were gathered from a human donor in good health (CMV status not recorded). Some clones in this sample may be carry-over from other donors' samples.

The chain combines TRBV6-2 or TRBV6-3 with TRBJ2-1; unclear D gene. Trimming left V 6 bases short and J 4 bases short, with 16 bases between. This CDR3 region has 15 residues. CDR1 and CDR2 (germline): MNHEY, SVGEGT. This CDR3 reads CASRPPGQAYNEQFF. The CDR3 nucleotides are TGTGCCAGCAGGCCCCCCGGGCAGGCGTACAATGAGCAGTTCTTC.

This chain links TRBV7-9 with TRBJ2-7; D is perhaps TRBD1 or TRBD2 (5 bases each). The CDR3 is 14 amino acids. Germline V gene lookup returns CDR1 SEHNR and CDR2 FQNEAQ (reference sequence). V lost 4 bases and J lost 0, with 10 bases in between. Here the CDR3 reads CASSSGRFSYEQYF. The CDR3 region has the DNA TGTGCCAGCAGCTCGGGACGGTTCTCCTACGAGCAGTACTTC.

In this sample, this clonotype turned up a few times. This chain joins TRBV7-9 and TRBJ1-1; D is ambiguous. The CDR3 totals 13 residues. With 9 bases removed from V and 4 bases from J, the gap between germline ends came to 15 bases. CDR1 SEHNR and CDR2 FQNEAQ come from the germline V gene (reference sequence). The CDR3 sequence is CAREGLLGTEAFF. The CDR3 coding sequence is TGTGCCAGGGAGGGCTTGTTAGGCACTGAAGCTTTCTTT.

This clonotype was counted at least ten times. The rearrangement links TRBV29-1 to TRBJ1-1, with 7 positions matching TRBD1. V shed 7 bases, J shed 4 bases, and the junction held 3 bases outside the gene matches. Per the germline V gene, CDR1 is SQVTM and CDR2 is ANQGSEA. The CDR3 extends over 11 amino acids. DNA of the CDR3: TGCAGCGCATCAGGGGGCACTGAAGCTTTCTTT. Amino acid sequence: CSASGGTEAFF.

In this sample, this clonotype turned up a few times. The V and J genes are TRBV7-4 and TRBJ2-1, with D possibly being TRBD1 (6 bases). The CDR3 contains 12 residues. Trimming took off 11 bases at V and 8 bases at J, with 16 bases between the two ends. Looked up from germline, CDR1 is SGHVT and CDR2 is SQSDAQ. CDR3 sequence (DNA): TGTGCCGGAGCAGGGGTGGGACATGAGCAGTTCTTC. This translates into CAGAGVGHEQFF.

This clonotype was seen many times. The chain combines TRBV14 with TRBJ1-1, with 8 bases lining up with TRBD1. Germline V CDR1 and CDR2: SGHDN, FVKESK. With V trimmed by 6 bases and J by 1 base, 13 bases remained unmatched. This CDR3 is built from 17 residues. Written as DNA, the CDR3 is TGTGCCAGCAGTCAGGACAGGGAATCGTGGTCGAACACTGAAGCTTTCTTT. Residues: CASSQDRESWSNTEAFF.

The DNA for the CDR3 is TGTGCCAGCTTACCCCACGACTCTTCGACAGATACGCAGTATTTT. This codes for CASLPHDSSTDTQYF. The V call is TRBV27, the J call TRBJ2-3, with D unclear. V was pared by 8 bases and J by 3 bases, with 18 bases between. Germline-derived CDR1 and CDR2 are MNHEY and SMNVEV (reference sequence). This CDR3 has 15 residues.

This clonotype came up many times. This chain joins TRBV28 and TRBJ2-7; perhaps TRBD2 as D (6 bases). The CDR3 runs to 14 residues. The germline V gene has CDR1 MDHEN and CDR2 SYDVKM. The ends were cut back, 2 bases at V and 3 bases at J, with 11 bases in the middle. The CDR3 is CASSLSAGGYEQYV. As DNA, the CDR3 is TGTGCCAGCAGTTTAAGTGCCGGGGGCTACGAGCAGTACGTC.

The chain links TRBV7-2 to TRBJ2-7, with D possibly TRBD2 on 5 matching bases. Germline CDR1 and CDR2: SGHTA and FQGNSA. V was clipped by 3 bases and J by 0 bases, with 12 bases between them. This CDR3 region has 15 residues. The CDR3 bases are TGTGCCAGCAGCTTCTACCCGGGAAGCTCCTACGAGCAGTACTTC. Amino acid sequence: CASSFYPGSSYEQYF.

This clonotype was seen a few times. This rearrangement joins TRBV14 to TRBJ2-3, with D possibly TRBD2 on 5 matching bases. Germline CDR1 is SGHDN and CDR2 is FVKESK. The V end was cut by 2 bases, the J end by 0 bases, with 15 bases between. There are 17 residues in the CDR3. CDR3 sequence: CASSQRRHLSSTDTQYF. The CDR3 DNA reads TGTGCCAGCAGCCAAAGGAGGCACCTATCTAGCACAGATACGCAGTATTTT.

This clonotype was observed many times. The rearrangement uses TRBV28 and TRBJ1-1; tentatively, D is TRBD1 (5 bases). The V and J ends lost 6 bases and 4 bases respectively, with 18 bases between them. CDR1 is MDHEN, CDR2 SYDVKM, per germline. This CDR3 is built from 15 residues. This CDR3 reads CASSFFRARGTEAFF. The CDR3 DNA reads as TGTGCCAGCAGCTTTTTCAGGGCCCGAGGCACTGAAGCTTTCTTT. The variable domain in full, completed from reference TRBV28 and TRBJ1-1, reads DVKVTQSSRYLVKRTGEKVFLECVQDMDHENMFWYRQDPGLGLRLIYFSYDVKMKEKGDIPEGYSVSREKKERFSLILESASTNQTSMYLCASSFFRARGTEAFFGQGTRLTVV.

This chain connects TRBV29-1 to TRBJ1-2; perhaps TRBD1 as D (5 bases). The CDR3 is 13 amino acids. Germline assignment: CDR1 SQVTM and CDR2 ANQGSEA. Trimming removed 2 bases at V and 1 base at J, with 8 bases between. The CDR3 region is CSVELDINYGYTF. For the CDR3, the DNA is TGCAGCGTTGAATTGGACATTAACTATGGCTACACCTTC.

Comment on this clonotype: A much larger clone sits a single nucleotide away, making a read error possible. The V and J genes are TRBV5-4 and TRBJ2-3; D may be TRBD2 (5 bases). With 6 bases removed from V and 7 bases from J, the gap between germline ends came to 12 bases. Germline lookup yields CDR1 SGHNT and CDR2 YYREEE (reference sequence). The CDR3 covers 12 residues. CDR3 amino acids: CASTIGGNTQYF. The CDR3 nucleotides read TGTGCCAGCACCATCGGAGGAAATACGCAGTATTTT.

This clonotype showed up just a few times. The chain links TRBV28 to TRBJ1-1; a possible D gene is TRBD1 (6 bases). Looked up from germline, CDR1 is MDHEN and CDR2 is SYDVKM. The length of the CDR3 is 11 residues. DNA of the CDR3: TGTGCTTTGGGGGGGCAGGCTGAAGCTTTCTTT. Amino acid sequence: CALGGQAEAFF.

The chain employs TRBV27 and TRBJ1-6, with D possibly matching TRBD1 (5 bases). The CDR3 covers 14 residues. V lost 6 bases and J 6 bases, leaving 12 bases between the germline ends. Per the germline V gene, CDR1 is MNHEY and CDR2 is SMNVEV (reference sequence). CDR3 DNA: TGTGCCAGCAGAGGTTTCGGGGGTAATTCACCCCTCCACTTT. Its translation: CASRGFGGNSPLHF.

This clonotype showed up just a few times. The J gene is TRBJ2-1, the V gene TRBV29-1; TRBD1 matches 11 bases. The CDR3 totals 16 residues. V lost 6 bases and J lost 10; bases outside the gene matches: 17. Germline V gene lookup returns CDR1 SQVTM and CDR2 ANQGSEA. In DNA form, the CDR3 reads TGCAGCGTGGCCACATTCGGACAGGGGGCTCTCCGGGAGCAGTTCTTC. The encoded protein is CSVATFGQGALREQFF.

The chain recombines TRBV4-3 with TRBJ2-7; weak D call: TRBD2 (5 bases). V lost 6 bases, J lost 7 bases, and 16 bases lay in between. The length of the CDR3 is 13 residues. CDR1 LGHNA and CDR2 YSLEER come from the germline V gene. As DNA, the CDR3 is TGCGCCAGCAGTCCCATCGGGGTTTCAGAGCAGTACTTC. It yields the protein CASSPIGVSEQYF.

The chain joins TRBV29-1 to TRBJ2-6, with 7 bases lining up with TRBD1. V was clipped by 5 bases and J by 0 bases; unmatched bases: 7. The CDR3 loop spans 16 amino acids. Germline CDR1 reads SQVTM; CDR2 reads ANQGSEA. The CDR3 sequence: CSVRTGSGSGANVLTF. The DNA of the CDR3 is TGCAGCGTTCGGACAGGAAGCGGCTCTGGGGCCAACGTCCTGACTTTC.

The chain has TRBV27 and TRBJ2-2, with a weak D call TRBD1 (6 bases). The CDR3 is 14 amino acids. Germline lookup yields CDR1 MNHEY and CDR2 SMNVEV (reference sequence). V lost 3 bases, J lost 5 bases, and 10 bases lay in between. Here the CDR3 reads CASSFNRDTGELFF. CDR3 sequence (DNA): TGTGCCAGCAGTTTCAACAGGGATACCGGGGAGCTGTTTTTT.

In this sample, this clonotype turned up many times. The CDR3 spells CASSPTPKDRALKLFF. DNA of the CDR3: TGTGCCAGCAGCCCGACCCCCAAGGACAGGGCTTTAAAACTGTTTTTT. The chain carries TRBV7-6 and TRBJ1-4; 8 positions match TRBD1. CDR3 length equals 16 residues. V shed 5 bases and J 10 bases; nucleotides not matched to a gene: 15. Germline assignment: CDR1 SGHVS and CDR2 FNYEAQ.

V gene TRBV28 combines with J gene TRBJ1-2; D may be TRBD1 (5 bases). The germline V gene has CDR1 MDHEN and CDR2 SYDVKM. This CDR3 has 15 amino acids. Deletions cut 4 bases from V and 7 bases from J, with 19 bases between. For the CDR3, the DNA is TGTGCCAGCAGTTCCCTTAGGAGGGGCGAGATTGGCTACACCTTC. Translated: CASSSLRRGEIGYTF.

There are a few counts of this clonotype. The chain combines TRBV7-2 with TRBJ2-7; 14 bases map to TRBD2. Per the germline V gene, CDR1 is SGHTA and CDR2 is FQGNSA. The V segment lost 5 bases and the J segment 7 bases; nucleotides outside the gene matches: 10. The CDR3 spans 16 residues. The CDR3 DNA follows: TGTGCCAGCAGCGCCGGACTAGCGGGGGGCTCTTGGGAGCAGTACTTC. It encodes CASSAGLAGGSWEQYF.

This clonotype was seen a handful of times. The rearrangement links TRBV28 to TRBJ2-3; D possibly corresponds to TRBD2 (5 bases). Trimming removed 4 bases from V and 4 bases from J, with 18 bases in between. Germline V gives CDR1 MDHEN, CDR2 SYDVKM. This CDR3 comprises 16 residues. CDR3 DNA sequence: TGTGCCAGCAGTTCCCCCGCGGGTCGCTCGGCAGATACGCAGTATTTT. Its protein is CASSSPAGRSADTQYF.

The genes are TRBV6-6 and TRBJ2-3; 7 bases map to TRBD1. This CDR3 has 16 amino acids. Trimming at V came to 5 bases and at J to 2 bases, leaving 10 bases not matched to a gene. The germline V gene encodes CDR1 MNHNY and CDR2 SVGAGI (reference sequence). The CDR3 bases are TGTGCCAGCAGTCTTCCACAGGGGCCGGACACAGATACGCAGTATTTT. Translated: CASSLPQGPDTDTQYF.

This clonotype has only a few counts. The chain couples TRBV10-3 to TRBJ1-6, with TRBD1 identical over 7 bases. The CDR3 covers 17 residues. V was pared by 8 bases and J by 5 bases, with 15 bases of the junction left unmatched. CDR1 is ENHRY, CDR2 SYGVKD, per germline. The CDR3 protein is CAIGARDRSVDNSPLHF. CDR3 DNA: TGTGCCATCGGGGCTCGGGACAGATCCGTGGATAATTCACCCCTCCACTTT.

This clonotype was recorded a few times. The chain uses TRBV2 and TRBJ1-1, with D hard to call. This CDR3 is 11 amino acids long. The germline gives CDR1 SNHLY, CDR2 FYNNEI. Trimming shortened V by 8 bases and J by 7 bases, and 11 bases separated the two germline ends. CDR3 loop: CASHGSSEAFF. The CDR3 nucleotides are TGTGCCAGCCACGGCAGTAGTGAAGCTTTCTTT.

The chain has TRBV7-9 and TRBJ1-4; TRBD1 might be the D (5 bases). Trimming pared 7 bases from V and 8 bases from J, leaving 23 bases between. The CDR3 consists of 16 residues. Germline loops: CDR1 SEHNR, CDR2 FQNEAQ (reference sequence). The CDR3 sequence is CASISSHGGAREKLFF. CDR3 in DNA: TGTGCCAGCATAAGCTCCCATGGAGGGGCCCGGGAAAAACTGTTTTTT.